This is a list of T cell receptor beta chains from one sample in a study of cytomegalovirus exposure and HLA in healthy donors. The assay was immunoSEQ multiplex PCR, and TCRdb's table has in-frame clones only and misses some. Among some 150,000 clones listed, 60% to 80% were seen once. The sample taken for sequencing was PBMCs. These receptor sequences come from a male donor in good health and CMV-seronegative. Both conserved end residues are part of each CDR3. Each record gives: J gene, V gene, CDR3 protein.

>TRBJ1-1|TRBV7-6
CASSLTPGQGTGAFF
>TRBJ2-2|TRBV7-3
CASSLFPLREGNTGELFF
>TRBJ2-5|TRBV10-3
CAISETSGTGGLQETQYF
>TRBJ1-2|TRBV5-1
CASSLAGISYGYTF
>TRBJ2-7|TRBV18
CASSPAGGGYEQYF
>TRBJ2-1|TRBV7-8
CASRGEYNEQFF
>TRBJ2-5|TRBV5-4
CASSSGTSGQETQYF
>TRBJ2-7|TRBV7-8
CASSPLPRAYEQYF
>TRBJ2-7|TRBV14
CASSLIGGAPVEQYF
>TRBJ1-6|TRBV2
CASSVIWGDSPLHF
>TRBJ2-1|TRBV5-4
CASSLIGTSGNEQFF
>NA|TRBV6-5
CASSYADRGYEQYF
>TRBJ2-3|TRBV7-9
CASSFRASGFTDTQYF
>TRBJ2-3|TRBV5-4
CASSPRGGQTDTQYF
>TRBJ1-2|TRBV27
CASSGTGGAGYTF
>TRBJ2-1|TRBV6-4
CASSEQRSSYNEQFF
>TRBJ2-1|TRBV7-2
CASSMDPGDEQFF